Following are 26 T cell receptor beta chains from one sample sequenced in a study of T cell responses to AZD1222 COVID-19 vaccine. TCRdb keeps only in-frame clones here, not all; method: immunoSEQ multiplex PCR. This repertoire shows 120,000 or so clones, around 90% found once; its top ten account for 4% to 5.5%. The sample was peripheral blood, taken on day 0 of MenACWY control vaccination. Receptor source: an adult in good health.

This CDR3 reads CASSLGTDNSPLHF. The DNA of the CDR3 is TGTGCCAGCAGCTTAGGGACAGATAATTCACCCCTCCACTTT. The chain combines TRBV7-9 with TRBJ1-6; the D gene is possibly TRBD1 (6 bases). Trimming removed 1 base at V and 5 bases at J, with 6 bases between. Germline assignment: CDR1 SEHNR and CDR2 FQNEAQ (reference sequence). This CDR3 contains 14 residues.

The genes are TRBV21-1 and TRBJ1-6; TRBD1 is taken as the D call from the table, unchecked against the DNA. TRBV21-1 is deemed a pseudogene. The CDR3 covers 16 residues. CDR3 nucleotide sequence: TGTGCCAGGGGGCCTGACAGGCAGCTCCAAAATTCACCCCTCCACTTT. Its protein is CARGPDRQLQNSPLHF.

The DNA of the CDR3 is TGTGCCAGCAGTTACTCGGGGCTCAGAGGAGAGACCCAGTACTTC. This sequence encodes CASSYSGLRGETQYF. The chain uses TRBV6-5 and TRBJ2-5, with a tentative D call TRBD1 (5 bases). Per germline, CDR1 MNHEY and CDR2 SVGAGI. V dropped 0 bases and J dropped 4 bases, with 12 bases sitting between them. This CDR3 is 15 amino acids long.

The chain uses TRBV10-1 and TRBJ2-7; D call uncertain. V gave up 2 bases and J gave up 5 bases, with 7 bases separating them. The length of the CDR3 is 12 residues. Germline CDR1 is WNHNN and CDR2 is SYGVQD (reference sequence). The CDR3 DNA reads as TGCGCCAGCAGTGAGATGAGGCACGAGCAGTACTTC. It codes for CASSEMRHEQYF.

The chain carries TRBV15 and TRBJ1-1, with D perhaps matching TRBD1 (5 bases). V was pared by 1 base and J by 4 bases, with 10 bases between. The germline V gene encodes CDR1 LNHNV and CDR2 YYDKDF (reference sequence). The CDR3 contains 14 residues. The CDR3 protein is CATSRGGTPTEAFF. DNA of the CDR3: TGTGCCACCAGCAGAGGTGGGACCCCCACTGAAGCTTTCTTT.

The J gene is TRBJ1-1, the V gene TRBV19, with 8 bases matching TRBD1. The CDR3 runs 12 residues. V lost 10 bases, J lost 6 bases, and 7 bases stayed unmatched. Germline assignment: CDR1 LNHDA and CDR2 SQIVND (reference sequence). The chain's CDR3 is CAIRQGASEAFF. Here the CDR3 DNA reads TGTGCCATTCGGCAGGGGGCCTCTGAAGCTTTCTTT.

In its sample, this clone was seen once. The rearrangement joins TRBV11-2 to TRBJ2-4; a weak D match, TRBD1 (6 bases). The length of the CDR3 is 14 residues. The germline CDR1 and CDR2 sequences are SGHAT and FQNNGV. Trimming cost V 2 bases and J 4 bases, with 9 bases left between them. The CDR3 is CASSLRTEKNIQYF. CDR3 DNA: TGTGCCAGCAGCTTAAGGACAGAGAAAAACATTCAGTACTTC.

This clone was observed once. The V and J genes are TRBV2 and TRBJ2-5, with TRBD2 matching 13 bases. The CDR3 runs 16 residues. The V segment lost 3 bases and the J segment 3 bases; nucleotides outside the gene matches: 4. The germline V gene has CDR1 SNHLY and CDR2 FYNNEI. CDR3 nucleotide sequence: TGTGCCAGCAGTGAGTCACTAGCGGGAGGGAAAGAGACCCAGTACTTC. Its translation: CASSESLAGGKETQYF.

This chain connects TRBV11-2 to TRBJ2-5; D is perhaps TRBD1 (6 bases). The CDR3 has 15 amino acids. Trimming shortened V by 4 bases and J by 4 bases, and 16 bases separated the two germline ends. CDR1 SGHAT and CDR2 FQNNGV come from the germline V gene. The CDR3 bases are TGTGCCAGCAGCTCCTATCGGGACACGGGAGAGACCCAGTACTTC. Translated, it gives CASSSYRDTGETQYF.

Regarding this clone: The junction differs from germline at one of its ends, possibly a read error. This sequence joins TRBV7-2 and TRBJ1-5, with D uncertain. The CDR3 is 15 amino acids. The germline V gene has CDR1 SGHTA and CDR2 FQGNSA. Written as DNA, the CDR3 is TGTGCCAACAGCTTAGTAATTGGTTCTAATCAGCCCCAGCATTTT. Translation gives CANSLVIGSNQPQHF.

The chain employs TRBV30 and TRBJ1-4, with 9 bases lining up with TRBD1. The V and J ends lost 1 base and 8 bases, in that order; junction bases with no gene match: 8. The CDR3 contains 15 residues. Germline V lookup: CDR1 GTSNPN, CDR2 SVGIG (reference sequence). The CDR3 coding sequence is TGTGCCTGGAGTGCCAATACAGGGGGCTCGGAAAAACTGTTTTTT. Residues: CAWSANTGGSEKLFF.

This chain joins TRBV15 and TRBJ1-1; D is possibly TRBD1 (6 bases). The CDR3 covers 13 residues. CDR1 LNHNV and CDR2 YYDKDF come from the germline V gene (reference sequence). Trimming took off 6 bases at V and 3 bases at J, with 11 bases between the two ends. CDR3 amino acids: CATSITGYTEAFF. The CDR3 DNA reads TGTGCCACCAGTATTACAGGGTACACTGAAGCTTTCTTT.

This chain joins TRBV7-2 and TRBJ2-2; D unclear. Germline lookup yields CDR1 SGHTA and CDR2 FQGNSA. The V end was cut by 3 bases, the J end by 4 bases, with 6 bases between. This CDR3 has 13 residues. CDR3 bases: TGTGCCAGCAGCTTTGGTCTCACCGGGGAGCTGTTTTTT. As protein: CASSFGLTGELFF.

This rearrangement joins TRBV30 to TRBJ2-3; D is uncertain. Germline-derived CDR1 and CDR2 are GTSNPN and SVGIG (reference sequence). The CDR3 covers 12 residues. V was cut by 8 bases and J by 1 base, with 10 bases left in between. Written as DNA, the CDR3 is TGTGCCAGCCGACACGGCACAGATACGCAGTATTTT. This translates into CASRHGTDTQYF.

CDR3 nucleotides: TGTGCCAGCAGTGAATTTTGGGTGAACAATAGGGCGAGGGACAATGAGCAGTTCTTC. Protein sequence: CASSEFWVNNRARDNEQFF. The chain links TRBV6-1 to TRBJ2-1, with D possibly matching TRBD2 (5 bases). The CDR3 covers 19 residues. Germline V CDR1 and CDR2: MNHNS, SASEGT. Between the trimmed V and J ends, which lost 2 bases and 5 bases, there was a span of 25 bases.

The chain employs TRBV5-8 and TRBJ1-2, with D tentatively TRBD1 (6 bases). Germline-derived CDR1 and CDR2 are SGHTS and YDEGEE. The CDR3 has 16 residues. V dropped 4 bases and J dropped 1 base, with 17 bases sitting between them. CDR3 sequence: CASSRWTAIDNYGYTF. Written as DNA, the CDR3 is TGTGCCAGCAGCCGATGGACAGCGATTGATAACTATGGCTACACCTTC.

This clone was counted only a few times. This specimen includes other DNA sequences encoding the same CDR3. The CDR3 loop is CASSLSQNQPQHF. The DNA for the CDR3 is TGTGCCAGCAGTTTATCTCAGAATCAGCCCCAGCATTTT. The V call is TRBV12-3 or TRBV12-4, the J call TRBJ1-5; D gene ambiguous. With 2 bases removed from V and 4 bases from J, the gap between germline ends came to 6 bases. The CDR3 loop spans 13 amino acids.

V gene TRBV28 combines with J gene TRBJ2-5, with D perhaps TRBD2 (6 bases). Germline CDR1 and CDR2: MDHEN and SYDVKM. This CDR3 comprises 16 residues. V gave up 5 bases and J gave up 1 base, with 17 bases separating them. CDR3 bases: TGTGCCAGCAGTCCTAGGGCGGGGACCGTCCAAGAGACCCAGTACTTC. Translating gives CASSPRAGTVQETQYF. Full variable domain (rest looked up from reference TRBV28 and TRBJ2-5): DVKVTQSSRYLVKRTGEKVFLECVQDMDHENMFWYRQDPGLGLRLIYFSYDVKMKEKGDIPEGYSVSREKKERFSLILESASTNQTSMYLCASSPRAGTVQETQYFGPGTRLLVL.

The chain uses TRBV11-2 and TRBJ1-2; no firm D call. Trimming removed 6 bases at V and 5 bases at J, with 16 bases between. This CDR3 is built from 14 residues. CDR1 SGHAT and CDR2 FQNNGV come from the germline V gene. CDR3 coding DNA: TGTGCCAGCAGTTTAACGAACGACCAGTATGGCTACACCTTC. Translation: CASSLTNDQYGYTF.

CDR3 sequence reads: CAISDPNTADGYTF. The DNA of the CDR3 is TGTGCCATCAGTGACCCTAACACAGCGGATGGCTACACCTTC. The rearrangement links TRBV10-3 to TRBJ1-2; D not resolved. The V and J ends lost 3 bases and 6 bases respectively, with 14 bases between them. The CDR3 has 14 residues. Germline CDR1 ENHRY, CDR2 SYGVKD.

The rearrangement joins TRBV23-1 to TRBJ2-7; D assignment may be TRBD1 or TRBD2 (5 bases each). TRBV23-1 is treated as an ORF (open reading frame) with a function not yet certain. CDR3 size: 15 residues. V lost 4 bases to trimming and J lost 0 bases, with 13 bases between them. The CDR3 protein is CASSPGTASSYEQYV. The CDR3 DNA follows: TGCGCCAGCAGTCCCGGGACGGCGAGCTCCTACGAGCAGTACGTC.

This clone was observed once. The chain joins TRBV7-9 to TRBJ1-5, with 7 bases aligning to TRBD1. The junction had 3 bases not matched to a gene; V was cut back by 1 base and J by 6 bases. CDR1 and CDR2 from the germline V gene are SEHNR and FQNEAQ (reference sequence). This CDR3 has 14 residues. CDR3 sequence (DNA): TGTGCCAGCAGCTTAGAGGGGGCTGGTCAGCCCCAGCATTTT. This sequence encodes CASSLEGAGQPQHF.

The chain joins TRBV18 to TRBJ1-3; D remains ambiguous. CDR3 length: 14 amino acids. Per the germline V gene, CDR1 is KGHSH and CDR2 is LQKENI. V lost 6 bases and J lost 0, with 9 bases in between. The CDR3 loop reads CASSPPDSGNTIYF. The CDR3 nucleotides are TGTGCCAGCTCCCCCCCGGACTCTGGAAACACCATATATTTT.

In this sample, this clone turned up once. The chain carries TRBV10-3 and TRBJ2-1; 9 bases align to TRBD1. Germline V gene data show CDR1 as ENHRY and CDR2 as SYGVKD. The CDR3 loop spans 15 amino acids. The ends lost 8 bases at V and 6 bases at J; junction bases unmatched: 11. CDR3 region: CAIATGQGLTNEQFF. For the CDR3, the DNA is TGTGCCATCGCTACGGGACAGGGCTTGACCAATGAGCAGTTCTTC.

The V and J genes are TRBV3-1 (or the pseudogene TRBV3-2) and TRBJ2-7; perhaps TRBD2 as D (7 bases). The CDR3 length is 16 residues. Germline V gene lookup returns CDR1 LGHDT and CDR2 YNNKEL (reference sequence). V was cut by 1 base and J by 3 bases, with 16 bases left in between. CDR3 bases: TGTGCCAGCAGCCAAGCGCGAACCGGGGGGCACTACGAGCAGTACTTC. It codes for CASSQARTGGHYEQYF.

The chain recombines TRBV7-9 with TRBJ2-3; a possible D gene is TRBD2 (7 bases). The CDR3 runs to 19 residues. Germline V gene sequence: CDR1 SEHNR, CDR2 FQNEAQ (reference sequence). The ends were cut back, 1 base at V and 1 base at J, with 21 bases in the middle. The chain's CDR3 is CASSLGQSSGEGGTDTQYF. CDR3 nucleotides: TGTGCCAGCAGCTTAGGACAATCGTCAGGGGAGGGGGGCACAGATACGCAGTATTTT.